The 27 T cell receptor beta chains presented below share a single source sample, sequenced in a study of shared clonotypes between healthy human individuals (dated by TCRdb to the early 2020s). The library relied on the immunoSEQ multiplex PCR assay. The immuneACCESS repertoire file appears here via TCRdb, limited to in-frame rearrangements. These files lack a portion of the clones; in checked studies, under half of the deficit traces to unresolved V genes, and the cause of the others is not known. This sample comprises about 680,000 clones, around four fifths of them detected only once. The ten largest clones add up to 1.5% to 2% of the sample. The sample consisted of memory CD4+ T cells sorted from blood. The cell subset or site label corresponds to: CD45RA-negative fraction. The receptors stem from a woman in her 30s in good health.

This chain connects TRBV9 to TRBJ1-2, with D perhaps matching TRBD1 (6 bases). Trimming left V 4 bases short and J 6 bases short, with 19 bases between. There are 15 residues in the CDR3. CDR1 and CDR2 from the germline V gene are SGDLS and YYNGEE. The CDR3 DNA reads as TGTGCCAGCAGCCCGAACCGGGGGGCTGAGGATGGCTACACCTTC. Its translation: CASSPNRGAEDGYTF.

This clone was recorded only once. CDR3 nucleotides: TGTGCCAGCATCATCAAGGGTCCGAGCTCTGGAAACACCATATATTTT. Translated: CASIIKGPSSGNTIYF. The chain uses TRBV2 and TRBJ1-3; D is uncertain. The CDR3 extends over 16 amino acids. Germline V lookup: CDR1 SNHLY, CDR2 FYNNEI. The V end lost 7 bases, the J end lost 0 bases, and 16 bases lay between the germline ends.

J is TRBJ2-3 and V is TRBV28; D unresolved. Trimming pared 3 bases from V and 6 bases from J, leaving 16 bases between. Germline V lookup: CDR1 MDHEN, CDR2 SYDVKM. The CDR3 spans 15 residues. The CDR3 sequence is CASSFTEVIRDTQYF. The CDR3 DNA sequence: TGTGCCAGCAGTTTTACGGAAGTAATCCGGGATACGCAGTATTTT.

At least ten counts were recorded for this clone. At the DNA level, this CDR3 is encoded by other sequences in the same sample as well. The rearrangement links TRBV10-3 to TRBJ2-3; 7 bases are shared with TRBD2. The germline V gene encodes CDR1 ENHRY and CDR2 SYGVKD. Losses at the gene ends were 4 bases for V and 2 bases for J; bases not matched to a gene: 3. This CDR3 contains 14 residues. DNA for the CDR3: TGTGCCATCAGTGGGGGGGGATTCACAGATACGCAGTATTTT. Its translation: CAISGGGFTDTQYF.

The sample holds one count of this clone. The chain employs TRBV28 and TRBJ1-1, with D perhaps matching TRBD1 (6 bases). Deletions cut 6 bases from V and 4 bases from J, with 21 bases between. Germline CDR1 reads MDHEN; CDR2 reads SYDVKM. There are 16 residues in the CDR3. The CDR3, as DNA: TGTGCCAGCAGGCCGAATCAGGGGAAAGAGGGCACTGAAGCTTTCTTT. This sequence encodes CASRPNQGKEGTEAFF.

This sequence joins TRBV11-1 and TRBJ2-7; 9 bases align to TRBD2. Germline CDR1 and CDR2: SGHAT and FQDESV (reference sequence). V gave up 4 bases and J gave up 7 bases; unmatched junction bases: 11. The CDR3 sequence is 15 residues long. The CDR3 region has the DNA TGTGCCAGCAGCTATGGTTGGCGGGAGGGCCGGGAGCAGTACTTC. It specifies CASSYGWREGREQYF.

The rearrangement links TRBV29-1 to TRBJ1-1; the D gene is possibly TRBD1 (6 bases). CDR3 size: 14 residues. The germline gives CDR1 SQVTM, CDR2 ANQGSEA. Deletions cut 1 base from V and 1 base from J, with 10 bases between. CDR3 coding DNA: TGCAGCGTTGAAGGGACAGCCGGGAACACTGAAGCTTTCTTT. It yields the protein CSVEGTAGNTEAFF. The full variable domain, rest sourced from reference TRBV29-1 and TRBJ1-1, is SAVISQKPSRDICQRGTSLTIQCQVDSQVTMMFWYRQQPGQSLTLIATANQGSEATYESGFVIDKFPISRPNLTFSTLTVSNMSPEDSSIYLCSVEGTAGNTEAFFGQGTRLTVV.

The CDR3: CASSAGQGGGNTIYF. The CDR3 bases are TGCGCCAGCAGCGCGGGACAGGGTGGTGGAAACACCATATATTTT. V is TRBV5-1 and J is TRBJ1-3, with 9 nucleotides matching TRBD1. Unmatched junction bases numbered 5, after V lost 4 bases and J lost 3 bases. Germline assignment: CDR1 SGHRS and CDR2 YFSETQ. The CDR3 covers 15 residues. The full variable domain, rest sourced from reference TRBV5-1 and TRBJ1-3, is KAGVTQTPRYLIKTRGQQVTLSCSPISGHRSVSWYQQTPGQGLQFLFEYFSETQRNKGNFPGRFSGRQFSNSRSEMNVSTLELGDSALYLCASSAGQGGGNTIYFGEGSWLTVV.

Here the CDR3 reads CASSLEQYSNQPQHF. The CDR3 DNA sequence: TGTGCCAGCAGCTTAGAGCAGTATAGCAATCAGCCCCAGCATTTT. The chain combines TRBV7-8 with TRBJ1-5, with D uncertain. This CDR3 contains 15 residues. CDR1 is SGHVS and CDR2 is FQNEAQ in the germline V gene. The V end was cut by 1 base, the J end by 0 bases, with 7 bases between. The full variable domain, completed using reference TRBV7-8 and TRBJ1-5, is GAGVSQSPRYKVAKRGQDVALRCDPISGHVSLFWYQQALGQGPEFLTYFQNEAQLDKSGLPSDRFFAERPEGSVSTLKIQRTQQEDSAVYLCASSLEQYSNQPQHFGDGTRLSIL.

V gene TRBV7-9 combines with J gene TRBJ1-3; D remains ambiguous. The CDR3 totals 13 residues. CDR1 is SEHNR, CDR2 FQNEAQ, per germline (reference sequence). The V end was cut by 6 bases, the J end by 0 bases, with 6 bases between. The DNA for the CDR3 is TGTGCCAGCAGGCGGGACTCTGGAAACACCATATATTTT. As protein: CASRRDSGNTIYF.

This rearrangement joins TRBV7-2 to TRBJ1-1, with 7 nucleotides matching TRBD1. This CDR3 contains 14 residues. The germline CDR1 and CDR2 sequences are SGHTA and FQGNSA. V lost 1 base and J lost 5; bases outside the gene matches: 4. CDR3 residues: CASSLVGTVTEAFF. The DNA for the CDR3 is TGTGCCAGCAGCTTAGTTGGGACAGTAACTGAAGCTTTCTTT.

This chain joins TRBV19 and TRBJ2-6; possibly TRBD1 or TRBD2 for D (5 bases each). Germline V gene lookup returns CDR1 LNHDA and CDR2 SQIVND (reference sequence). This CDR3 is built from 19 residues. V was shortened by 5 bases and J by 2 bases, with 22 bases between the two germline ends. Here the CDR3 reads CASSPRGPQASTGANVLTF. The DNA of the CDR3 is TGTGCCAGTAGTCCCCGGGGACCCCAGGCTAGTACTGGGGCCAACGTCCTGACTTTC.

J is TRBJ2-7 and V is TRBV18, with D tentatively TRBD1 or TRBD2 (7 bases each). The V end lost 0 bases, the J end lost 6 bases, and 18 bases lay between the germline ends. CDR3 length equals 16 residues. The germline gives CDR1 KGHSH, CDR2 LQKENI. CDR3 DNA: TGTGCCAGCTCACCACCCTCGACAGGGAGGGTCGGCGAGCAGTACTTC. It translates to CASSPPSTGRVGEQYF.

The J gene is TRBJ2-2, the V gene TRBV28, with D perhaps matching TRBD1 or TRBD2 (5 bases each). The V and J ends lost 4 bases and 4 bases respectively, with 16 bases between them. The V gene's germline CDR1 is MDHEN and CDR2 SYDVKM. The CDR3 covers 16 residues. The CDR3 nucleotides read TGTGCCAGCAGTTCCGAGGGGTCTATCATCACCGGGGAGCTGTTTTTT. This gives the protein CASSSEGSIITGELFF. Combining the CDR3 with reference TRBV28 and TRBJ2-2 gives the whole variable domain DVKVTQSSRYLVKRTGEKVFLECVQDMDHENMFWYRQDPGLGLRLIYFSYDVKMKEKGDIPEGYSVSREKKERFSLILESASTNQTSMYLCASSSEGSIITGELFFGEGSRLTVL.

A remark on this clone: Other DNA sequences in this specimen translate into the identical CDR3. The chain combines TRBV5-1 with TRBJ2-1, with 13 bases fitting TRBD2. J was trimmed by 4 bases and V by 4 bases; bases with no gene match: 11. Germline CDR1 and CDR2: SGHRS and YFSETQ. The CDR3 has 18 amino acids. In nucleotides, the CDR3 is TGCGCCAGCAGCGAACTAGCGGGAGGGCCAGTGGGGTACAATGAGCAGTTCTTC. Its protein is CASSELAGGPVGYNEQFF.

The chain joins TRBV30 to TRBJ2-7; D may be TRBD1 (6 bases). V lost 2 bases and J lost 0, with 11 bases in between. The germline CDR1 and CDR2 sequences are GTSNPN and SVGIG (reference sequence). The CDR3 is 14 residues long. The CDR3: CAWSNGQSSYEQYF. The CDR3 bases are TGTGCCTGGAGTAATGGACAGAGCTCCTACGAGCAGTACTTC.

This rearrangement joins TRBV7-9 to TRBJ2-4; tentative D call: TRBD2 (6 bases). There are 14 residues in the CDR3. Trimming shortened V by 5 bases and J by 1 base, and 9 bases separated the two germline ends. CDR1 and CDR2 (germline): SEHNR, FQNEAQ (reference sequence). CDR3 nucleotides: TGTGCCAGCAGCGAGGGACTTGCCAAAAACATTCAGTACTTC. Translating it yields CASSEGLAKNIQYF.

This clone has more than one count but fewer than ten. V gene TRBV11-2 combines with J gene TRBJ2-7, with D perhaps matching TRBD2 (5 bases). The CDR3 totals 14 residues. The V gene lost 7 bases and the J gene lost 0 bases, with 13 bases spanning the gap. In germline, CDR1 is SGHAT, CDR2 FQNNGV. CDR3 sequence (DNA): TGTGCCAGCACCGAGCGGACCTCCTCCTACGAGCAGTACTTC. Translated, it gives CASTERTSSYEQYF.

The chain links TRBV9 to TRBJ2-3, with D unresolved. Germline V gene sequence: CDR1 SGDLS, CDR2 YYNGEE. The CDR3 spans 13 residues. Trimming took 0 bases from V and 7 from J, leaving 9 bases between them. The chain's CDR3 is CASSVGTTHTQYF. CDR3 in DNA: TGTGCCAGCAGCGTAGGCACTACCCATACGCAGTATTTT. Variable domain in full (rest from reference TRBV9 and TRBJ2-3): DSGVTQTPKHLITATGQRVTLRCSPRSGDLSVYWYQQSLDQGLQFLIQYYNGEERAKGNILERFSAQQFPDLHSELNLSSLELGDSALYFCASSVGTTHTQYFGPGTRLTVL.

This chain joins TRBV19 and TRBJ2-2, with D possibly matching TRBD2 (5 bases). The CDR3 covers 15 residues. V gave up 3 bases and J gave up 7 bases, with 15 bases separating them. Germline CDR1 LNHDA, CDR2 SQIVND (reference sequence). CDR3 loop: CASSMLGDAGGELFF. DNA of the CDR3: TGTGCCAGTAGTATGTTGGGTGACGCGGGCGGGGAGCTGTTTTTT.

The gene calls are TRBV29-1 and TRBJ2-1, with 8 bases fitting TRBD1. The length of the CDR3 is 14 residues. J was trimmed by 5 bases and V by 7 bases; bases with no gene match: 10. CDR1 and CDR2 from the germline V gene are SQVTM and ANQGSEA. The DNA of the CDR3 is TGCAGCGACCAAAGGACAGGGAGAAACAATGAGCAGTTCTTC. Translated, it gives CSDQRTGRNNEQFF.

The V call is TRBV6-4, the J call TRBJ1-2; D gene uncertain. V was pared by 0 bases and J by 8 bases, with 13 bases between. The CDR3 has 14 residues. CDR1 is MRHNA and CDR2 is SNTAGT in the germline V gene. The CDR3 loop is CASSDSFRRGGYTF. Written as DNA, the CDR3 is TGTGCCAGCAGTGACTCATTCCGACGAGGGGGCTACACCTTC.

This chain links TRBV28 with TRBJ2-3, with 11 positions matching TRBD2. V shed 3 bases, J shed 5 bases, and the junction held 4 bases outside the gene matches. Germline lookup yields CDR1 MDHEN and CDR2 SYDVKM. This CDR3 is built from 15 residues. The CDR3 sequence: CASSFTSGRLDTQYF. In DNA, the CDR3 is TGTGCCAGCAGTTTCACTAGCGGGAGATTAGATACGCAGTATTTT.

At least ten counts were recorded for this clone. This chain links TRBV7-2 with TRBJ2-7; D remains unclear. The CDR3 length is 12 residues. Trimming left V 4 bases short and J 6 bases short, with 10 bases between. The germline CDR1 and CDR2 sequences are SGHTA and FQGNSA. The CDR3 spells CASSSYQGEQYF. The CDR3 nucleotides read TGTGCCAGCAGCTCCTACCAAGGCGAGCAGTACTTC. The full variable domain, rest sourced from reference TRBV7-2 and TRBJ2-7, is GAGVSQSPSNKVTEKGKDVELRCDPISGHTALYWYRQSLGQGLEFLIYFQGNSAPDKSGLPSDRFSAERTGGSVSTLTIQRTQQEDSAVYLCASSSYQGEQYFGPGTRLTVT.

The chain is built from TRBV7-9 and TRBJ2-3, with TRBD2 matching 9 bases. The J segment lost 4 bases and the V segment lost 5 bases, leaving 10 bases of the junction unmatched. Per germline, CDR1 SEHNR and CDR2 FQNEAQ (reference sequence). The CDR3 has 16 residues. CDR3 sequence reads: CASSLDLAGVADTQYF. The CDR3 coding sequence is TGTGCCAGCAGCCTCGACTTAGCGGGAGTGGCAGATACGCAGTATTTT.

This clone was observed at least ten times. This chain joins TRBV6-6 and TRBJ1-4; D perhaps matches TRBD1 (6 bases). CDR1 is MNHNY, CDR2 SVGAGI, per germline (reference sequence). Trimming removed 4 bases from V and 11 bases from J, with 11 bases in between. The CDR3 totals 12 residues. CDR3 loop: CASSSSRGKLFF. For the CDR3, the DNA is TGTGCCAGCAGTTCCTCGAGGGGGAAACTGTTTTTT.

This chain connects TRBV28 to TRBJ1-5; 12 nucleotides agree with TRBD1. The ends lost 5 bases at V and 5 bases at J; junction bases unmatched: 7. The CDR3 spans 16 residues. CDR1 and CDR2 (germline): MDHEN, SYDVKM. The CDR3 DNA reads as TGTGCCAGCAGTCGCGGGACAGGGGGCGAGGATCAGCCCCAGCATTTT. Its protein is CASSRGTGGEDQPQHF.